This T cell receptor (beta chain) was captured by sequencing in a study of cytomegalovirus exposure and HLA in healthy donors. Overall study results and limits: An observed cluster of highly shared sequence variants was recorded as a likely sequencing artifact. Researchers catalogued some 160 TCR beta chains as cytomegalovirus-associated.

PCR used 60 Vbeta primers and 13 Jbeta primers. The repertoire was sequenced with immunoSEQ multiplex PCR; TCRdb's copy has only in-frame clones and lacks some. The sample has about 190,000 clones, around 81% seen once; the top ten hold about 2.3%. V shed 6 bases, J shed 4 bases, and the junction held 12 bases outside the gene matches. The V gene's germline CDR1 is ENHRY and CDR2 SYGVKD. The length of the CDR3 is 17 residues. A note on this clone: Its antigen is undetermined.

Sequencing was carried out using PBMCs. This chain uses TRBV10-3 with TRBJ2-3; TRBD2 aligns across 11 bases. The sequence derives from a woman aged 25 to 45 in good health and CMV-seronegative. The CDR3 region is CAIRPRTLAGAADTQYF. For the CDR3, the DNA is TGTGCCATCAGGCCGAGGACACTAGCGGGAGCTGCAGATACGCAGTATTTT.